This T cell receptor beta chain came from a study of identical twins (dated by TCRdb to the mid-2010s). In the study overall: The study deep-sequenced TCR alpha and beta repertoires from monozygotic twins, unrelated adults of various ages and cord blood to test whether fetal clonotypes persist. To rule out contamination, replicate twin experiments were performed at different times with different library preparation protocols. Results and caveats for the whole study, not just this receptor: Out-of-frame TCR alpha sequences shared between twins showed an excess of low generation-probability sequences compared with coincidental sharing between unrelated individuals. In beta out-of-frame sequences, excess twin sharing was weaker, because having fewer shared sequences lowered the signal-to-noise ratio. In monozygotic twins, out-of-frame TCR alpha sharing was systematically underestimated by recombination models, although the models agreed with sharing between unrelated individuals. Fewer insertions were carried by abundant cord blood beta clonotypes, a similar but weaker trend appeared in young adult naive repertoires, and no such trend appeared in memory repertoires. Because the same donors could not be followed over many years, the conclusions relied on cross-sectional statistical analysis. Invariant T cells such as MAIT and iNKT could partly confound zero-insertion analyses, though diverse VJ usage argued against this for most clonotypes.

In the case of this clonotype: No cognate antigen has been identified for it. Per-base qualities were not stored, and no clone one base away is much larger.

The library was obtained by 5' RACE. Reads for this sample came from an Illumina HiSeq 2000. A universal primer binding site was added through template switching, and the final cDNA carried a unique molecular identifier so that TCR cDNA molecules could be counted accurately. First-strand cDNA for TCR alpha and beta chains was synthesized from specific primers in the conserved constant-segment region. To control for contamination, each cDNA library was double barcoded with a SMART-Mk sample barcode plus Illumina barcodes. Two successive PCR steps introduced TruSeq adapter sequences along with Illumina sample barcodes. Sequencing of the TCR alpha and beta cDNA libraries was done on the Illumina HiSeq platform using custom primers. Regarding the original processing steps: Raw reads were processed with MiGEC to extract unique molecular identifiers, and MiXCR was used to determine CDR3 positions. Recombination models were inferred per individual with the repgenHMM and IGoR tools using an EM algorithm. The analysis of shared clonotypes was done with the tcR package in R, with sharing normalized by the product of cloneset sizes. Out-of-frame nonproductive sequences were analyzed to study raw recombination free of thymic and clonal selection effects. TCRdb trimmed public reads at Q25 via fastp, called clones via MiXCR and kept in-frame beta chains. Merged by CDR3 protein, the rows form single entries marked with the most common genes and DNA. The authors' filters were not applied to this entry. For this sample the table gives 200,000 to 300,000 distinct CDR3 sequences, of which 10% to 15% were detected only once. About 4% of the sample rests with the top ten.

Only healthy Caucasian donors were included. The twin cohort consisted of three pairs of female monozygotic twins, all aged roughly 18 to 29 years. Miltenyi CD45RO+ enrichment and human naive T-cell isolation kits were used to isolate memory (CD45RO+) and naive T cells from PBMC. This sample was also put to use in a study of yellow fever vaccine responses in identical twins. Looking at the second paper: The T cell response to vaccination in identical twins was reported by the authors to appear partly convergent and partly personalized. In identical twins, the study followed T cell clones that responded to the vaccine with precision.

The specimen was memory (CD45RO+) T cells sorted from blood. The cell subset or site label, as the study defines it: CD45RO+ enriched T cells. This clonotype was obtained from a woman aged 18-35 years in good health.

This receptor carries the CDR3 CAWLAGGLYNEQFF. The nucleotide sequence reads as follows: TGTGCCTGGTTGGCGGGGGGGCTCTACAATGAGCAGTTCTTC. The chain employs TRBV30 and TRBJ2-1, and 9 junction bases match TRBD2. CDR1 and CDR2 are drawn from the germline V gene (reference sequence): GTSNPN, SVGIG. The CDR3, from cysteine to phenylalanine, totals 14 residues. Only CDR3 DNA remains: 42 bases, in frame from the first base. Germline trimming: 5 bases from V, 3 bases from J; junction bases outside gene matches: 5.